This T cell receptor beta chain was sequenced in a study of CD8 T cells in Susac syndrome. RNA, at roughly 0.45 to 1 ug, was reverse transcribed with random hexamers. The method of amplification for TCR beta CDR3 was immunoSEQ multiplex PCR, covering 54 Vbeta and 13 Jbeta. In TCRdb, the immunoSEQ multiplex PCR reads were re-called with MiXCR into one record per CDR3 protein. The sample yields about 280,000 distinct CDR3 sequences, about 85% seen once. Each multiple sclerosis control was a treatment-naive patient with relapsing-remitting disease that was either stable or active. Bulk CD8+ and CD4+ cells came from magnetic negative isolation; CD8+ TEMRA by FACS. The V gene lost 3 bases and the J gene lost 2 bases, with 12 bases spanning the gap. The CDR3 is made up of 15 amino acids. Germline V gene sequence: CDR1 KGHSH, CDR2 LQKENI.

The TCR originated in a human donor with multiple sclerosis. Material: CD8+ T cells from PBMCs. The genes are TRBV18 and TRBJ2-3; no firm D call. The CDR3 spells CASSPGEASTDTQYF. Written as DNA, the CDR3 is TGTGCCAGCTCACCGGGCGAAGCATCCACAGATACGCAGTATTTT.